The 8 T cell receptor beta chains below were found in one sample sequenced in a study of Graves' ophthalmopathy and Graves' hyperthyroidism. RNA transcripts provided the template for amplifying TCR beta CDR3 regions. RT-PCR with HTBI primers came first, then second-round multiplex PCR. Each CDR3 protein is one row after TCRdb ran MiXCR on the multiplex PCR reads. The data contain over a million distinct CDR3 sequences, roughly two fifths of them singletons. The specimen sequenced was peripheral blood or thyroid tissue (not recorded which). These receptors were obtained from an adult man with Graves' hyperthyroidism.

This CDR3 reads CASSNLPGGPVGYTF. CDR3 bases: TGTGCCAGCAGCAATCTCCCCGGGGGACCGGTCGGCTACACCTTC. The V and J genes are TRBV6-5 and TRBJ1-2; D might be TRBD1 (5 bases). Trimming stripped 6 bases from V and 8 bases from J, with 22 bases between. CDR3 size: 15 residues. Germline CDR1 is MNHEY and CDR2 is SVGAGI.

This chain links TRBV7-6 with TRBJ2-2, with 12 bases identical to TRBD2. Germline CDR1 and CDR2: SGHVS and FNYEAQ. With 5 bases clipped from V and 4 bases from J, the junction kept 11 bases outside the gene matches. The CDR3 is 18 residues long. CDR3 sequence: CASSPQTTSGGLTGELFF. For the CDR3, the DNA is TGTGCCAGCAGCCCCCAGACCACTAGCGGGGGGCTCACCGGGGAGCTGTTTTTT.

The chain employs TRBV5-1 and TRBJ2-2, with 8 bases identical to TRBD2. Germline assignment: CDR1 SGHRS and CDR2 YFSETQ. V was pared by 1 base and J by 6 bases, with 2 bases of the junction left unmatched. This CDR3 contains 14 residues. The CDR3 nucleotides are TGCGCCAGCAGCTTGTACGGGGGGGCCGGGGAGCTGTTTTTT. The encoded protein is CASSLYGGAGELFF.

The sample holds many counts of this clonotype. CDR3 protein: CSVARSSYQETQYF. CDR3 DNA: TGCAGCGTTGCCAGGTCCTCGTACCAAGAGACCCAGTACTTC. This rearrangement joins TRBV29-1 to TRBJ2-5; D is uncertain. Trimming pared 4 bases from V and 0 bases from J, leaving 12 bases between. CDR1 and CDR2 (germline): SQVTM, ANQGSEA. The length of the CDR3 is 14 residues. Drawing the rest from reference TRBV29-1 and TRBJ2-5, the complete variable domain is SAVISQKPSRDICQRGTSLTIQCQVDSQVTMMFWYRQQPGQSLTLIATANQGSEATYESGFVIDKFPISRPNLTFSTLTVSNMSPEDSSIYLCSVARSSYQETQYFGPGTRLLVL.

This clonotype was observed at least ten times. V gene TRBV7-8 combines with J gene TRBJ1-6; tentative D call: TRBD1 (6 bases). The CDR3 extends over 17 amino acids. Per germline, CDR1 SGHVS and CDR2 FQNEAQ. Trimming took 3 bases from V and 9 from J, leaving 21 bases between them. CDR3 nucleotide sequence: TGTGCCAGCAGCTTCGGGTCAGGGGCTACAAGTCGTTCACCCCTCCACTTT. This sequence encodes CASSFGSGATSRSPLHF.

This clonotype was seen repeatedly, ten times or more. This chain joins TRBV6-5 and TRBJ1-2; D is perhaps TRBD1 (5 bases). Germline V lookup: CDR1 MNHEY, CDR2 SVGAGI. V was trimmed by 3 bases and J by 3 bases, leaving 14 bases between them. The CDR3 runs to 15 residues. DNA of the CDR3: TGTGCCAGCAGTTATGGGGGGAGCCTTGACTATGGCTACACCTTC. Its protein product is CASSYGGSLDYGYTF.

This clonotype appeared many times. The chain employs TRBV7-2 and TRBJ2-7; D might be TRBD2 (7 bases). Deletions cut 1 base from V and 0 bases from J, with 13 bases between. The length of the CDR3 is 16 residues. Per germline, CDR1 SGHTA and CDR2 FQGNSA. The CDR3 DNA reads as TGTGCCAGCAGCTTAGTCGGCGGGGGCTCCTCCTACGAGCAGTACTTC. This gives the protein CASSLVGGGSSYEQYF.

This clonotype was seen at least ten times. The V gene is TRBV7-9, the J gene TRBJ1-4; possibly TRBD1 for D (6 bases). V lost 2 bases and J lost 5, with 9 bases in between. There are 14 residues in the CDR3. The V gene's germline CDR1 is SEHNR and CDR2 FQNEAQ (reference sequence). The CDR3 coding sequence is TGTGCCAGCAGCTTAAAACAGGGCAATGAAAAACTGTTTTTT. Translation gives CASSLKQGNEKLFF.